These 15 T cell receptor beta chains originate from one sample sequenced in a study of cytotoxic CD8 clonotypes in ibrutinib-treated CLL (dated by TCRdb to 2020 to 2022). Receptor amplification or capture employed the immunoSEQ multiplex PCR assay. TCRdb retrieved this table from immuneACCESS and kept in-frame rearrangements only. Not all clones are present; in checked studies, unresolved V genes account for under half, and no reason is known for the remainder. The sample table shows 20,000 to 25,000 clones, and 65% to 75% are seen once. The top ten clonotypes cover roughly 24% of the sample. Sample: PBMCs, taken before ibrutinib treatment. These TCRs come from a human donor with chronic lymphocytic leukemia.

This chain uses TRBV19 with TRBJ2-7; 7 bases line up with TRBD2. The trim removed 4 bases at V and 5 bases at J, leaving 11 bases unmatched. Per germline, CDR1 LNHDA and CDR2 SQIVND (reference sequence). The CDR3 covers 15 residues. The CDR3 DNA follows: TGTGCCAGTAGTAACTCCGGGACTAAGATTCACGAGCAGTACTTC. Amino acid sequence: CASSNSGTKIHEQYF.

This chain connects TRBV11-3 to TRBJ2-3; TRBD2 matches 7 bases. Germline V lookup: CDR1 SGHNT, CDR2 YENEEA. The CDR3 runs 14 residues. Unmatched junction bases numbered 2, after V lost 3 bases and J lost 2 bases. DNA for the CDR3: TGTGCCAGCAGCTTCGGGACTACCACAGATACGCAGTATTTT. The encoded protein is CASSFGTTTDTQYF.

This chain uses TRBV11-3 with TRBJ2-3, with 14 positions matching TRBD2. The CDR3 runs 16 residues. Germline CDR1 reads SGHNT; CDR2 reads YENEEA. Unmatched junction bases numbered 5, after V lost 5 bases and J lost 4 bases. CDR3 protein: CASSMTSGRAADTQYF. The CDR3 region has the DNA TGTGCCAGCAGCATGACTAGCGGGAGGGCAGCAGATACGCAGTATTTT.

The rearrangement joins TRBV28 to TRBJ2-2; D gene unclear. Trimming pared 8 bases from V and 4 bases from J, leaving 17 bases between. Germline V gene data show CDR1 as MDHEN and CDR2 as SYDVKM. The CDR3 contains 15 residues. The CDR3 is CASRRPGLSTGELFF. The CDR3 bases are TGTGCCAGCCGAAGACCAGGATTGAGCACCGGGGAGCTGTTTTTT.

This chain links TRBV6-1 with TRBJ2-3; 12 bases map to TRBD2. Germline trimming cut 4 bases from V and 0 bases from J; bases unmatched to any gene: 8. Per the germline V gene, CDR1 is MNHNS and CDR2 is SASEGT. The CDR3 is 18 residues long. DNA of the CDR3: TGTGCCAGCAGTGGACCGATACTAGCGGGAGGTAGCACAGATACGCAGTATTTT. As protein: CASSGPILAGGSTDTQYF.

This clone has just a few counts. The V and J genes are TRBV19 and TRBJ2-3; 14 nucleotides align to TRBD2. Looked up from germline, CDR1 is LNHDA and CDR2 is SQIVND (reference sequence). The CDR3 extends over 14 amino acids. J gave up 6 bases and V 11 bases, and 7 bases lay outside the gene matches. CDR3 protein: CAAGLAGVLDTQYF. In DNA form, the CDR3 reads TGTGCCGCGGGACTAGCGGGAGTTCTGGATACGCAGTATTTT.

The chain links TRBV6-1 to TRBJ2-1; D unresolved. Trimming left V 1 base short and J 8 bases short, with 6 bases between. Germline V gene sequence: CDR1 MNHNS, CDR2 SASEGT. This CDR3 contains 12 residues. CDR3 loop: CASSEGYHEQFF. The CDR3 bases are TGTGCCAGCAGTGAAGGATATCATGAGCAGTTCTTC.

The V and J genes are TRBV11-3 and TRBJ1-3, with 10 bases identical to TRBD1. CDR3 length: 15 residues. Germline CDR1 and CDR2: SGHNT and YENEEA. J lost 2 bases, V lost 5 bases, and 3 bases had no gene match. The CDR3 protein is CASSPGQGPGNTIYF. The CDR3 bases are TGTGCCAGCAGCCCGGGACAGGGGCCTGGAAACACCATATATTTT.

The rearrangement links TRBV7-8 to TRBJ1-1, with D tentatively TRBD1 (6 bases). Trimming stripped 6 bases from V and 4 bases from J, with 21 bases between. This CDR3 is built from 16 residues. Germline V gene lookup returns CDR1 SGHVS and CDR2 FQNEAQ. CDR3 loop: CASSILPSQGSTEAFF. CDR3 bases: TGTGCCAGCAGTATCCTGCCCTCACAGGGAAGCACTGAAGCTTTCTTT.

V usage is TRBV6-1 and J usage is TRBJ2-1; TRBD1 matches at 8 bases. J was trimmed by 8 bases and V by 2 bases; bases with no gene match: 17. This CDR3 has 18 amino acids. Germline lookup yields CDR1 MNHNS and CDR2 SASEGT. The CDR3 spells CASSERWYRTGSEDEQFF. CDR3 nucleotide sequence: TGTGCCAGCAGTGAAAGGTGGTATCGGACAGGGAGTGAAGATGAGCAGTTCTTC.

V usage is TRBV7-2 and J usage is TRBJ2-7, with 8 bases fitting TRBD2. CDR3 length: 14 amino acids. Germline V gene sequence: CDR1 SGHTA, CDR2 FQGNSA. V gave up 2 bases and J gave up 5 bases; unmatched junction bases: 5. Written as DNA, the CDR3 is TGTGCCAGCAGCTTACAAGCGGGAGCCAACGAGCAGTACTTC. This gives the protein CASSLQAGANEQYF.

The CDR3 DNA is TGCGCCAGCAAGTCAGGCATGAACACTGAAGCTTTCTTT. Its protein product is CASKSGMNTEAFF. The chain is built from TRBV5-1 and TRBJ1-1, with D hard to call. The CDR3 runs to 13 residues. Per germline, CDR1 SGHRS and CDR2 YFSETQ. Between the trimmed V and J ends, which lost 6 bases and 0 bases, there was a span of 9 bases.

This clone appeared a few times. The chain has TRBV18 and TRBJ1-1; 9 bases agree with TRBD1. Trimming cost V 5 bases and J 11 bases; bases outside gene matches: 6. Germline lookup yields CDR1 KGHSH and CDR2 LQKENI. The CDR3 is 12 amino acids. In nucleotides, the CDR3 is TGTGCCAGCTCAGAGGACAGGGGAGTGGCTTTCTTT. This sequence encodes CASSEDRGVAFF.

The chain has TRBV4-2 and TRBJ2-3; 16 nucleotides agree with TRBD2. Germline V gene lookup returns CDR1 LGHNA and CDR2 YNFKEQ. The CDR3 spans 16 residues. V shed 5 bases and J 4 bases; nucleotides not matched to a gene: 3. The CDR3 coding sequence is TGTGCCAGCAGCTCGGGACTAGCGGGAGGGTCAGATACGCAGTATTTT. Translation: CASSSGLAGGSDTQYF.

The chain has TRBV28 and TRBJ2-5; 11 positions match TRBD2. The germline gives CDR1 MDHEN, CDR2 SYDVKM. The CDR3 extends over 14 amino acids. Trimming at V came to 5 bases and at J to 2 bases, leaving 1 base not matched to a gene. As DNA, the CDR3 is TGTGCCAGCAGTAGACTAGCGGGACAAGAGACCCAGTACTTC. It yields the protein CASSRLAGQETQYF.